This T cell receptor beta chain comes out of a study of T cell responses to AZD1222 COVID-19 vaccine (dated by TCRdb to the early 2020s). Notes on the research overall: TCR sequencing was performed for 230 to 250 trial participants, of whom about 200 were given two doses of AZD1222 and approximately 25 were given two doses of MenACWY control vaccine. Enrollment into the trials was organized by age into subgroups of 18-55, 56-69 and 70-plus years, and those subgroups contained roughly 140, 27 and 60 TCR-sequenced participants, respectively.

Notes on this clone: The antigen it binds to is not known. Per-base qualities were not stored, and no clone one base away is much larger.

The CDR3 regions of human TCRbeta chains were analyzed by immunosequencing. The original pipeline was this. Repertoire TCRs were matched against a reference library of SARS-CoV-2-specific TCRs generated with the MIRA antigen-specificity platform. Breadth was defined as the fraction of unique TCRs that were SARS-CoV-2-associated. Depth was defined as the fraction of total T cells that were SARS-CoV-2-associated. Using the MIRA data, each spike-specific TCR was mapped to the spike region that the TCR reacts to and placed in a CD4 or CD8 class. Log10-transformed breadth and depth values were compared by one-way ANOVA with Sidak's multiple comparisons tests. What TCRdb holds here is the immuneACCESS table cut down to in-frame rearrangements. Part of the clones is not present; checked against another copy, under half of the missing clones reflect an unresolved V gene, and the others are unexplained. V, J and clone size are those of that table, while D and trimming were read from the DNA. In all, the sample holds about 120,000 clones, and 70% to 90% of those were seen once. Clones ranked in the top ten supply about 4% of the sample.

General study outcomes and caveats: The 56-69-year group was small, and its depth increase did not reach significance, likely because of low power. Because no day 14 peak-response samples were available, the repertoires could be characterized only after the peak T cell response. Spike-specific TCR breadth and depth rose significantly after two AZD1222 doses compared with day 0 and with MenACWY recipients. Vaccine-associated CD4 TCRs spanned the whole spike protein, with dominant responses in regions 160-218 and 743-854. Participants were mostly white British, with more females than males. The authors suggested clonal diversity may have been underestimated. Epitopes outside the regions mutated in the B.1.351 and B.1.1.7 variants were reportedly recognized by nearly half of the unique spike-specific TCRs. Conclusions about previously exposed vaccinees are limited, since just 5 to 7 AZD1222 recipients were seropositive for SARS-CoV-2 at baseline.

The time point tag for this specimen amounts to: about 28 days (+/-7) after the second vaccine dose. AZD1222 recipients whose second dose came at about 4 weeks and those whose second dose came at about 12 weeks were combined into one group, since spike-specific TCR depth and breadth did not differ between the two schedules. Samples from vaccinated people were obtained from the UK trials COV001 and COV002, which included a single-blind randomized controlled phase 2/3 trial of AZD1222 (ChAdOx1 nCoV-19) in healthy adults. For TCRbeta chain sequencing, PBMC samples from trial participants were taken at day 0 and at day 28 after the second dose. Including cysteine and phenylalanine, the CDR3 has 15 amino acids. Only the CDR3 DNA stays, 45 bases, in frame from base 1. Trimming takes 9 bases from V and 5 bases from J, and the germline ends sit 20 bases apart. CDR1 and CDR2, per the germline V gene (reference sequence), are LNHDA and SQIVND.

The sequence is built from TRBV19 and TRBJ2-1; the D gene could be TRBD1 or TRBD2, each one agreeing over 5 bases. The sequencing used peripheral blood, collected 28 days after the second AZD1222 dose. This sequence originates from an adult who received the AZD1222 COVID-19 vaccine. The CDR3 has the sequence CASLKRGWKDNEQFF. The nucleotide sequence is TGTGCCAGCCTAAAGAGGGGTTGGAAGGACAATGAGCAGTTCTTC.